The T cell receptor (beta chain) under discussion was sequenced for a study of blood T cell repertoires in COVID-19. Some clones are missing from TCRdb's copy, which holds only in-frame ones; the method was immunoSEQ multiplex PCR. In the table there are 150,000 to 200,000 clones, roughly nine tenths of which are singletons. In its sample, this clone was seen many times. The CDR3 has 13 residues. V gave up 5 bases and J gave up 6 bases; unmatched junction bases: 9. Germline values: CDR1 DFQATT, CDR2 SNEGSKA (reference sequence). This rearrangement joins TRBV20-1 to TRBJ1-1; 7 nucleotides agree with TRBD1. The sequenced material came from peripheral blood. This clonotype was obtained from a man between 18 and 29 years old who had recovered from COVID-19. The CDR3 sequence is CSAGGQVSAEAFF. DNA of the CDR3: TGCAGTGCTGGTGGACAGGTATCGGCTGAAGCTTTCTTT.